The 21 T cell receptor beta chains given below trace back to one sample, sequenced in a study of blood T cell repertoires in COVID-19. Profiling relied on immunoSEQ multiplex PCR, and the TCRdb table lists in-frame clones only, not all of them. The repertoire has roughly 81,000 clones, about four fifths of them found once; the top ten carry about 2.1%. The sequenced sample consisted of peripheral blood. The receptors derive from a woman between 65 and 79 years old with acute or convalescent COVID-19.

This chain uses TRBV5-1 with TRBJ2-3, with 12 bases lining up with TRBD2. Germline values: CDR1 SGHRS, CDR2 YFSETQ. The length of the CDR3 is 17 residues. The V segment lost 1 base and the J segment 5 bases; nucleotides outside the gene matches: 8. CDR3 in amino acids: CASSLWRLAGGRDTQYF. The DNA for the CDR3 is TGCGCCAGCAGCTTGTGGCGCCTAGCGGGGGGGCGAGATACGCAGTATTTT.

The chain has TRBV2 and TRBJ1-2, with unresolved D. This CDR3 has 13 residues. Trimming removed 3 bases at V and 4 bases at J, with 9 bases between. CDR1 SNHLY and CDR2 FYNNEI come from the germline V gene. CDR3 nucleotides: TGTGCCAGCAGTGACGGCAGGCGCTATGGCTACACCTTC. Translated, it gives CASSDGRRYGYTF. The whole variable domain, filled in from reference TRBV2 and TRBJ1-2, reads EPEVTQTPSHQVTQMGQEVILRCVPISNHLYFYWYRQILGQKVEFLVSFYNNEISEKSEIFDDQFSVERPDGSNFTLKIRSTKLEDSAMYFCASSDGRRYGYTFGSGTRLTVV.

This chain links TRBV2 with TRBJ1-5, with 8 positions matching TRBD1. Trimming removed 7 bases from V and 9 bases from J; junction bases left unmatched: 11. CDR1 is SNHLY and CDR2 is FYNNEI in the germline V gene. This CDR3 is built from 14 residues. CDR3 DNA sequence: TGTGCCAGCAAGGGACAGGCAATATTAGGGCCCCAGCATTTT. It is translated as CASKGQAILGPQHF.

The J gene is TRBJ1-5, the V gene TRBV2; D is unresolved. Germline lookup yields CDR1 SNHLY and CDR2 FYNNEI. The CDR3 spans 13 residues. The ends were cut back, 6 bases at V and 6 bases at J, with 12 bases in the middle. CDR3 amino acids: CASSHGEAQPQHF. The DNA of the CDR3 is TGTGCCAGCAGCCACGGGGAGGCTCAGCCCCAGCATTTT.

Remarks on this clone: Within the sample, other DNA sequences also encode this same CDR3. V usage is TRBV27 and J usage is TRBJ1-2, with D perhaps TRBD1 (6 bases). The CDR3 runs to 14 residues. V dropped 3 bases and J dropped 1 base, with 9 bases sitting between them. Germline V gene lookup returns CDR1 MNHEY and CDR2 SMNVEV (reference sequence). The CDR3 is CASSLYRDNYGYTF. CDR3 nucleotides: TGTGCCAGCAGTTTGTACAGGGATAACTATGGCTACACCTTC.

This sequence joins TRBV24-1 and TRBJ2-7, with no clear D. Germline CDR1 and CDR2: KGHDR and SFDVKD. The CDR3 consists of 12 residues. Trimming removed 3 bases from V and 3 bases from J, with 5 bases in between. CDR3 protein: CATSDRFYEQYF. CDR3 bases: TGTGCCACCAGTGATCGTTTCTACGAGCAGTACTTC.

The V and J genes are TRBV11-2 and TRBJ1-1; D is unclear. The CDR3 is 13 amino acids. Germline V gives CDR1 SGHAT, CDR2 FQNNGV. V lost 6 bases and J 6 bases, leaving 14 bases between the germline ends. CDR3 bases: TGTGCCAGCAGTCACGGGGTTGGGTCTGAAGCTTTCTTT. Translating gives CASSHGVGSEAFF. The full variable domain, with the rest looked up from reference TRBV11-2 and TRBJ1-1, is EAGVAQSPRYKIIEKRQSVAFWCNPISGHATLYWYQQILGQGPKLLIQFQNNGVVDDSQLPKDRFSAERLKGVDSTLKIQPAKLEDSAVYLCASSHGVGSEAFFGQGTRLTVV.

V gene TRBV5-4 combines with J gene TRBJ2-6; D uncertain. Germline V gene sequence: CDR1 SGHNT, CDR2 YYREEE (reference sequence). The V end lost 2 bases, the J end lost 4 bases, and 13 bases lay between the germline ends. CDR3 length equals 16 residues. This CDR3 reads CASSFPLGPGANVLTF. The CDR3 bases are TGTGCCAGCAGCTTTCCCCTGGGCCCGGGGGCCAACGTCCTGACTTTC.

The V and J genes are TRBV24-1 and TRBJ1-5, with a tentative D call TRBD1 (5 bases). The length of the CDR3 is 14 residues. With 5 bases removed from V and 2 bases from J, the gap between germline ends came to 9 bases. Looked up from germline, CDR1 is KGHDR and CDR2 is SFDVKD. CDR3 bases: TGTGCCACCAGTGGGGCGGGGGGCAATCAGCCCCAGCATTTT. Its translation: CATSGAGGNQPQHF.

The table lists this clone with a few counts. For the CDR3, the DNA is TGTGCCACCAGTGATTCGACAGGGGGCGCGGAGTATGGCTACACCTTC. This encodes CATSDSTGGAEYGYTF. The chain uses TRBV24-1 and TRBJ1-2; 10 bases match TRBD1. CDR1 KGHDR and CDR2 SFDVKD come from the germline V gene. The CDR3 is made up of 16 amino acids. The ends lost 2 bases at V and 5 bases at J; junction bases unmatched: 7.

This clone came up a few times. Here the CDR3 reads CASSSGVLFGYTF. The CDR3 DNA follows: TGTGCCAGCAGCTCGGGGGTTCTCTTTGGCTACACCTTC. The chain employs TRBV7-2 and TRBJ1-2; D possibly corresponds to TRBD1 (5 bases). The germline V gene has CDR1 SGHTA and CDR2 FQGNSA. Trimming pared 4 bases from V and 7 bases from J, leaving 13 bases between. The CDR3 spans 13 residues.

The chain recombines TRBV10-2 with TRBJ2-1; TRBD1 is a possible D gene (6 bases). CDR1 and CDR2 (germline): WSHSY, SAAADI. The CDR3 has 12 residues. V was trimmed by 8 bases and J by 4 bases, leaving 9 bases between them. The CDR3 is CASGTPYNEQFF. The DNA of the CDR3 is TGCGCCAGCGGGACACCTTACAATGAGCAGTTCTTC.

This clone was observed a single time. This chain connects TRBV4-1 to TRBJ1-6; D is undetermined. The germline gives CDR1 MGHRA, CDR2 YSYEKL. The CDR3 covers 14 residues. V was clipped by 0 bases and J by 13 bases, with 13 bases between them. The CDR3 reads CASSQDSGILPLHF. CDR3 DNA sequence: TGCGCCAGCAGCCAAGATTCAGGCATCCTCCCCCTCCACTTT.

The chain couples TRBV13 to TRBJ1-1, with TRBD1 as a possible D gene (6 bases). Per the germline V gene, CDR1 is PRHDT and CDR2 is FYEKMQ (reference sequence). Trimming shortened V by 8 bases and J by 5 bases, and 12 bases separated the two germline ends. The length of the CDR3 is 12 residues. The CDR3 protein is CASDLRGTEAFF. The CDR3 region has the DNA TGTGCCAGCGATCTGAGGGGGACTGAAGCTTTCTTT.

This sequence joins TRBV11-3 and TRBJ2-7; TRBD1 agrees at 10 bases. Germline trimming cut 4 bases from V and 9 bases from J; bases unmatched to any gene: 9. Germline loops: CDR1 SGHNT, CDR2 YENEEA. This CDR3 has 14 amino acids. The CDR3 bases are TGTGCCAGCAGCTCCCGGGACAGGGGCCCGATGCAGTACTTC. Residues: CASSSRDRGPMQYF.

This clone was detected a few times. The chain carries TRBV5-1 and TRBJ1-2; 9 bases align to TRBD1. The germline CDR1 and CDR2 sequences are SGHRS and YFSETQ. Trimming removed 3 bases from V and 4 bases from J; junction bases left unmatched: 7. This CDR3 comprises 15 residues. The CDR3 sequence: CASSSGTGSSYGYTF. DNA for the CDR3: TGCGCCAGCAGCTCCGGGACAGGGTCTTCCTATGGCTACACCTTC.

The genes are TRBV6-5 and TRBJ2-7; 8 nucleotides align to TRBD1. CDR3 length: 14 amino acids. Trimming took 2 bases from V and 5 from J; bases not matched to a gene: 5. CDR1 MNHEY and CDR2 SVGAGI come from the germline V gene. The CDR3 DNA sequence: TGTGCCAGCAGTTACACCGCAGGGGGCGACGAGCAGTACTTC. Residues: CASSYTAGGDEQYF.

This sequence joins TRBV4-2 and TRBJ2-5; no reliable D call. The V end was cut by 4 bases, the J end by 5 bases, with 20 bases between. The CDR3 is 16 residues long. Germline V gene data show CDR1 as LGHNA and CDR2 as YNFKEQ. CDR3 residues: CASSPHANWARETQYF. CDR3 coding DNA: TGTGCCAGCAGCCCCCATGCGAACTGGGCCCGGGAGACCCAGTACTTC.

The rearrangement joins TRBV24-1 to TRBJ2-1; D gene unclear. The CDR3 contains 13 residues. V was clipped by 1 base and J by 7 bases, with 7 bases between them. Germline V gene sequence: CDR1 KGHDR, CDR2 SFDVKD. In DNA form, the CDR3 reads TGTGCCACCAGTGATTTTGCCGGTAATGAGCAGTTCTTC. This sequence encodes CATSDFAGNEQFF.

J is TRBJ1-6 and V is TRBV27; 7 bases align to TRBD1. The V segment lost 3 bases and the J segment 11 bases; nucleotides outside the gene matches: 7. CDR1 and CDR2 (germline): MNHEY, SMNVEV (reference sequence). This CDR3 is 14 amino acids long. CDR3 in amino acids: CASSLGQNDTPLHF. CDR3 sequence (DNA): TGTGCCAGCAGTTTGGGACAGAACGATACACCCCTCCACTTT.

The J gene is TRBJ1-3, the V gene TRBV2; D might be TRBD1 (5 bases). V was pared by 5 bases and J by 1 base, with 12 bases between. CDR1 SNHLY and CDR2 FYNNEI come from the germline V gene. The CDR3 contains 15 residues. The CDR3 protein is CASSSAGGSGNTIYF. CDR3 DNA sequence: TGTGCCAGCAGTTCAGCCGGGGGTTCTGGAAACACCATATATTTT. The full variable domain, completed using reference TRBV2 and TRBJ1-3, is EPEVTQTPSHQVTQMGQEVILRCVPISNHLYFYWYRQILGQKVEFLVSFYNNEISEKSEIFDDQFSVERPDGSNFTLKIRSTKLEDSAMYFCASSSAGGSGNTIYFGEGSWLTVV.